Following are 19 T cell receptor beta chains from one sample sequenced in a study of identical twins. MiXCR was run by TCRdb on the 5' RACE reads, yielding one entry per CDR3 protein. The data hold about 340,000 distinct CDR3 sequences, with 9% observed a single time. Sequenced material: naive T cells sorted from blood. The receptors here all came from a woman aged 45-65 years in good health.

This clonotype occurred many times. J is TRBJ2-1 and V is TRBV5-5; 10 bases are a match to TRBD2. Germline lookup yields CDR1 SGHKS and CDR2 YYEKEE (reference sequence). V dropped 0 bases and J dropped 3; count of bases not matched to a gene: 12. The CDR3 is 19 residues long. CDR3 DNA sequence: TGTGCCAGCAGCTTGGGCGGTGGGGCTCTAGCGGGAGACTACAATGAGCAGTTCTTC. It translates to CASSLGGGALAGDYNEQFF.

V is TRBV6-1 and J is TRBJ1-1; D is unresolved. Looked up from germline, CDR1 is MNHNS and CDR2 is SASEGT. The V end was cut by 6 bases, the J end by 0 bases, with 14 bases between. The CDR3 loop spans 15 amino acids. The CDR3 protein is CASRVQDTMNTEAFF. Written as DNA, the CDR3 is TGTGCCAGCAGAGTGCAAGACACCATGAACACTGAAGCTTTCTTT.

This clonotype was observed a handful of times. This chain connects TRBV5-5 to TRBJ2-7; no firm D call. Looked up from germline, CDR1 is SGHKS and CDR2 is YYEKEE (reference sequence). Deletions cut 0 bases from V and 0 bases from J, with 7 bases between. This CDR3 contains 14 residues. This chain's CDR3 is CASSLDGYSYEQYV. The CDR3 DNA follows: TGTGCCAGCAGCTTGGACGGCTACTCCTACGAGCAGTACGTC.

This clonotype has more than one count but fewer than ten. The CDR3 DNA is TGTGCCAGCAGTAGGACTAGCGGGAGGGCCCATGAGCAGTTCTTC. Protein sequence: CASSRTSGRAHEQFF. The V call is TRBV12-3 or TRBV12-4, the J call TRBJ2-1; 15 nucleotides agree with TRBD2. V was clipped by 5 bases and J by 8 bases; unmatched bases: 4. The CDR3 contains 15 residues.

This clonotype was seen ten or more times. The rearrangement uses TRBV7-6 and TRBJ1-5, with unresolved D. V dropped 1 base and J dropped 3 bases, with 4 bases sitting between them. The germline V gene has CDR1 SGHVS and CDR2 FNYEAQ. This CDR3 is 13 amino acids long. CDR3 residues: CASSLDNNQPQHF. The CDR3 nucleotides read TGTGCCAGCAGCTTAGATAACAATCAGCCCCAGCATTTT.

This clonotype was detected many times. This sequence joins TRBV24-1 and TRBJ2-3, with D perhaps matching TRBD1 or TRBD2 (5 bases each). With 4 bases removed from V and 4 bases from J, the gap between germline ends came to 11 bases. The length of the CDR3 is 14 residues. CDR1 and CDR2 from the germline V gene are KGHDR and SFDVKD. CDR3 loop: CATSEAGSADTQYF. The CDR3 DNA reads TGTGCCACCAGTGAAGCAGGGAGCGCAGATACGCAGTATTTT.

The rearrangement links TRBV3-1 to TRBJ1-2; D gene ambiguous. The CDR3 has 12 amino acids. Germline lookup yields CDR1 LGHDT and CDR2 YNNKEL (reference sequence). V gave up 1 base and J gave up 7 bases, with 7 bases separating them. CDR3: CASSQAGVGYTF. CDR3 sequence (DNA): TGTGCCAGCAGCCAAGCTGGGGTTGGCTACACCTTC.

The chain is built from TRBV10-2 and TRBJ2-1; the D is unclear. CDR1 WSHSY and CDR2 SAAADI come from the germline V gene. The V end lost 7 bases, the J end lost 8 bases, and 6 bases lay between the germline ends. The CDR3 has 10 residues. The CDR3 region is CASMGDEQFF. The DNA of the CDR3 is TGCGCCAGCATGGGCGATGAGCAGTTCTTC.

This clonotype came up many times. The chain has TRBV20-1 and TRBJ2-3; the match to TRBD2 covers 9 bases. V was clipped by 3 bases and J by 4 bases; unmatched bases: 2. The CDR3 runs to 13 residues. CDR1 DFQATT and CDR2 SNEGSKA come from the germline V gene (reference sequence). This chain's CDR3 is CSASASGADTQYF. The CDR3 DNA follows: TGCAGTGCTAGCGCTAGCGGGGCAGATACGCAGTATTTT.

This clonotype was picked up a small number of times. The chain uses TRBV5-1 and TRBJ2-7; tentative D call: TRBD1 (6 bases). Trimming shortened V by 5 bases and J by 6 bases, and 12 bases separated the two germline ends. The germline gives CDR1 SGHRS, CDR2 YFSETQ. CDR3 size: 12 residues. This CDR3 reads CASSGQLSEQYF. The CDR3 DNA is TGCGCCAGCAGTGGACAGCTCAGCGAGCAGTACTTC.

The chain is built from TRBV12-3 or TRBV12-4 and TRBJ2-1; TRBD1 agrees at 8 bases. With V trimmed by 6 bases and J by 6 bases, 16 bases remained unmatched. The CDR3 covers 17 residues. The CDR3 DNA sequence: TGTGCCAGCAGCCCCCGAGTATGGCAGGGGGCGGGCAATGAGCAGTTCTTC. Its translation: CASSPRVWQGAGNEQFF.

This clonotype was counted ten times or more. V gene TRBV5-6 combines with J gene TRBJ2-7; D is possibly TRBD1 (6 bases). Germline V gene data show CDR1 as SGHDT and CDR2 as YYEEEE. The CDR3 is made up of 12 amino acids. The DNA for the CDR3 is TGTGCCAGCAGCTTAGGACAGAAACTTGTTATCGTC. Translated: CASSLGQKLVIV.

This clonotype came up many times. V usage is TRBV5-1 and J usage is TRBJ2-1, with 13 bases aligning to TRBD2. CDR1 SGHRS and CDR2 YFSETQ come from the germline V gene. There are 15 residues in the CDR3. The V and J ends lost 4 bases and 5 bases, in that order; junction bases with no gene match: 3. CDR3 nucleotides: TGCGCCAGCAGCACGGGACTAGCGGGGAACAATGAGCAGTTCTTC. Translated: CASSTGLAGNNEQFF.

This clonotype was counted at least ten times. This sequence joins TRBV3-1 and TRBJ2-4; D unclear. Germline V gene lookup returns CDR1 LGHDT and CDR2 YNNKEL (reference sequence). Trimming removed 0 bases from V and 9 bases from J, with 9 bases in between. The CDR3 has 13 amino acids. CDR3 nucleotides: TGTGCCAGCAGCCAAGAGGCTGAGAGCATTCAGTACTTC. The encoded protein is CASSQEAESIQYF.

Only a few counts were recorded for this clonotype. V is TRBV7-6 and J is TRBJ2-7; D is tentatively TRBD1 or TRBD2 (5 bases each). V was cut by 3 bases and J by 6 bases, with 12 bases left in between. Germline V gene data show CDR1 as SGHVS and CDR2 as FNYEAQ. The CDR3 extends over 13 amino acids. The CDR3 DNA reads as TGTGCCAGCAGCTTGAAGGGTGGGGGCGAGCAGTACTTC. It is translated as CASSLKGGGEQYF.

This clonotype has a count of ten or more. The chain is built from TRBV4-1 and TRBJ2-1, with TRBD2 matching 8 bases. Germline values: CDR1 MGHRA, CDR2 YSYEKL. CDR3 length: 15 residues. The junction had 9 bases not matched to a gene; V was cut back by 6 bases and J by 5 bases. In DNA, the CDR3 is TGCGCCAGCAGTCTCGGACTAGCACAGAACAATGAGCAGTTCTTC. Its translation is CASSLGLAQNNEQFF.

This clonotype showed up many times. The V call is TRBV3-1, the J call TRBJ2-1; the D gene is possibly TRBD2 (5 bases). This CDR3 spans 13 amino acids. Germline V gives CDR1 LGHDT, CDR2 YNNKEL (reference sequence). V lost 1 base, J lost 11 bases, and 12 bases lay in between. CDR3 in amino acids: CASSQGLADKQFF. CDR3 nucleotides: TGTGCCAGCAGCCAAGGGCTAGCTGATAAGCAGTTCTTC.

In this sample, this clonotype turned up a few times. The chain combines TRBV5-1 with TRBJ2-4, with D possibly TRBD1 on 6 matching bases. V gave up 3 bases and J gave up 0 bases, with 16 bases separating them. This CDR3 region has 17 residues. Germline lookup yields CDR1 SGHRS and CDR2 YFSETQ. The CDR3 coding sequence is TGCGCCAGCAGCTCCGCCGGGACAAGACTAGCCAAAAACATTCAGTACTTC. It codes for CASSSAGTRLAKNIQYF. Combining the CDR3 with reference TRBV5-1 and TRBJ2-4 gives the whole variable domain KAGVTQTPRYLIKTRGQQVTLSCSPISGHRSVSWYQQTPGQGLQFLFEYFSETQRNKGNFPGRFSGRQFSNSRSEMNVSTLELGDSALYLCASSSAGTRLAKNIQYFGAGTRLSVL.

At least ten counts were recorded for this clonotype. J is TRBJ2-7 and V is TRBV6-2 or TRBV6-3; 9 nucleotides agree with TRBD1. V trimming: 10 bases; J trimming: 5 bases; junction bases outside the gene matches: 6. This CDR3 has 12 amino acids. Germline CDR1 and CDR2: MNHEY and SVGEGT. For the CDR3, the DNA is TGTGCCATTGGGGACAGGGTGGACGAGCAGTACTTC. It specifies CAIGDRVDEQYF.